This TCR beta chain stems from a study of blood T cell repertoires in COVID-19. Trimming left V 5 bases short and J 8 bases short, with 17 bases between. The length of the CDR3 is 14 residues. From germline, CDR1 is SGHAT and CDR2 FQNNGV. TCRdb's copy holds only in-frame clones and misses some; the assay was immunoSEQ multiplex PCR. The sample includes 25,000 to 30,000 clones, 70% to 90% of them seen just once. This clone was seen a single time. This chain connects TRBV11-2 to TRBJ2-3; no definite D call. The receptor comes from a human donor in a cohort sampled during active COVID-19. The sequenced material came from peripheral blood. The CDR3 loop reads CASSPRWAIGTQYF. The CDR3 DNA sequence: TGTGCCAGCAGCCCCCGATGGGCCATCGGTACGCAGTATTTT.